This entry lists 7 T cell receptor beta chains sequenced from one sample in a study of cytomegalovirus exposure and HLA in healthy donors. Primers: 60 Vbeta forward and 13 Jbeta reverse. The protocol was immunoSEQ multiplex PCR, while the TCRdb copy is restricted to in-frame clones and leaves out a portion. The sample records 150,000 to 200,000 clones, around 90% being singletons. Sequencing was carried out using PBMCs. The receptors were sampled from a woman aged 18 to 35 in good health and CMV-seronegative.

As concerns this clone: At the DNA level, this CDR3 is encoded by other sequences in the same sample as well. J is TRBJ1-2 and V is TRBV18; 7 nucleotides match TRBD1. Germline V CDR1 and CDR2: KGHSH, LQKENI. Trimming took 3 bases from V and 2 from J; bases not matched to a gene: 0. CDR3 length: 13 residues. The DNA of the CDR3 is TGTGCCAGCTCACCGGGACAGAACTATGGCTACACCTTC. Its translation: CASSPGQNYGYTF.

The rearrangement joins TRBV15 to TRBJ2-7; TRBD1 agrees at 8 bases. Trimming at V came to 4 bases and at J to 12 bases, leaving 14 bases not matched to a gene. CDR3 length equals 14 residues. Germline V gives CDR1 LNHNV, CDR2 YYDKDF (reference sequence). The CDR3 is CATSNGTGLLRRYF. CDR3 in DNA: TGTGCCACCAGCAACGGGACAGGCCTCCTGAGGAGGTACTTC.

V gene TRBV5-1 combines with J gene TRBJ2-2; 10 bases match TRBD2. J was trimmed by 1 base and V by 0 bases; bases with no gene match: 6. CDR3 size: 18 residues. CDR1 and CDR2 from the germline V gene are SGHRS and YFSETQ. CDR3 loop: CASSLVPAGGRNTGELFF. The CDR3 DNA is TGCGCCAGCAGCTTGGTCCCAGCGGGAGGGAGGAACACCGGGGAGCTGTTTTTT.

The J gene is TRBJ1-1, the V gene TRBV19, with D possibly being TRBD1 (5 bases). The germline V gene has CDR1 LNHDA and CDR2 SQIVND (reference sequence). V was shortened by 5 bases and J by 0 bases, with 10 bases between the two germline ends. This CDR3 has 14 amino acids. The CDR3 loop reads CASSLSGLNTEAFF. CDR3 nucleotide sequence: TGTGCCAGTAGTCTTTCAGGGTTGAACACTGAAGCTTTCTTT.

The CDR3 nucleotides are TGTGCCAGCAGCCCAAGCATAGCGGGAATCACAGATACGCAGTATTTT. This translates into CASSPSIAGITDTQYF. The V gene is TRBV7-6, the J gene TRBJ2-3; 8 bases match TRBD2. Germline trimming cut 5 bases from V and 2 bases from J; bases unmatched to any gene: 9. Germline assignment: CDR1 SGHVS and CDR2 FNYEAQ. The CDR3 length is 16 residues.

V usage is TRBV7-2 and J usage is TRBJ2-7; weak D call: TRBD1 (6 bases). Germline assignment: CDR1 SGHTA and CDR2 FQGNSA. The length of the CDR3 is 13 residues. V dropped 3 bases and J dropped 6 bases, with 12 bases sitting between them. CDR3 region: CASSFGRGPEQYF. The CDR3 nucleotides read TGTGCCAGCAGCTTTGGCAGGGGTCCCGAGCAGTACTTC.

The chain is built from TRBV29-1 and TRBJ2-1; 7 bases are a match to TRBD2. Germline assignment: CDR1 SQVTM and CDR2 ANQGSEA. The CDR3 spans 14 residues. The trim removed 7 bases at V and 5 bases at J, leaving 11 bases unmatched. This CDR3 is CSAEILRGDNEQFF. CDR3 coding DNA: TGCAGCGCAGAGATCCTTCGGGGGGACAATGAGCAGTTCTTC.